This TCR beta chain is from a study of cytomegalovirus exposure and HLA in healthy donors listed by TCRdb under 2017. A note on the overall study: According to an earlier analysis of a few hundred of the donors, roughly 180 million T cells yielded 90 million to 130 million unique TCR beta sequences and approximately 300 Gb of sequence data. Roughly 290 gigabases of sequencing data and roughly 81 million unique TCR sequences made up an early release that covered under 750 HLA-typed donors. Of the 300 to 500 genotyped donors, 70% to 90% were placed in the genetic ancestry cluster associated with self-reported Caucasian donors. The study aimed to test whether cataloging public T cell receptors could reveal signatures of past pathogen exposure. The T cell repertoires of 666 subjects were profiled by immunosequencing and related to cytomegalovirus serostatus. Besides the first cohort of approximately 710 subjects, a separate validation cohort made up of 95 to 150 different subjects was used. The study combined high-throughput TCR immunosequencing, statistical association of individual TCRs with disease status, and machine learning to predict cytomegalovirus infection status. In a later analysis, previously published TCR beta repertoires from some 640 donors were re-analyzed and high-resolution HLA genotyping was added so that TCR occurrence patterns could be studied. The later analysis used no new phenotypic data to find candidate immune exposures, relying instead on TCR beta sequences and their occurrence across donors. An earlier analysis of 587 of the donors used high-throughput TCR beta sequencing to judge whether each TCR beta V gene segment behaved as functional or pseudogenic. Donor age, sex, ethnicity and CMV serostatus were compiled alongside the repertoire data. A later genetic analysis used genome-wide SNP genotypes for about three fifths of the roughly 700 donors, treating that subset as a discovery cohort. All discovery cohort repertoires had been generated using a single sequencing platform. HLA typing included class I and class II loci at four-digit resolution. The number of typed donors differed by locus: about 620-630 for A, B, C, DRB1 and DQB1; roughly 510 for DQA1; 606 for DPA1; and roughly 470 for DPB1. Roughly 5 DR-DQ haplotypes were handled as single units for association and clustering because linkage in the cohort was strong. Across some 400 genotyped donors of the cohort, an average of about 240,000 unique TCR beta nucleotide sequences per donor were sequenced, and roughly 20% of those sequences were non-productive.

The germline V end is reduced by 4 bases and the J end by 8 bases; junction bases left unmatched: 16. Inclusive of the bounding cysteine and phenylalanine, the CDR3 is 17 residues long. The read is trimmed to its CDR3 DNA, 51 bases read in frame from base 1. CDR1 LGHNA and CDR2 YSLEER were looked up in the germline V gene. On this clone itself: It has no known antigen specificity. Base-call qualities are not available, and no considerably larger clone is one nucleotide away.

The cohort was made up of about 610 healthy bone marrow donors. At the time of sampling, every cohort member was nominally healthy, though immune exposures that went unrecorded were likely present. Of the 700 or so cohort members, about 270 had a positive CMV serostatus and approximately 400 had a negative one, while no CMV serostatus was recorded for the donor. Each donor provided a peripheral blood sample, and peripheral blood mononuclear cells were used for TCR beta sequencing. Genomic DNA extraction from the blood cell samples was performed with the Qiagen DNeasy Blood Extraction Kit. The library was prepared using the immunoSEQ multiplex PCR assay. For the multiplex PCR, a mixture combining 60 forward primers for TCR Vbeta segments and 13 reverse primers for TCR Jbeta segments was used. The CDR3 region of rearranged TCR beta genes was amplified from genomic DNA with a multiplex PCR assay. Amplified TCR beta libraries were sequenced as 87-base-pair reads on the Illumina HiSeq System. As for how the authors treated the data: Across the roughly 640 repertoires, a later analysis counted 80 million or so unique TCR beta chains, approximately 12 million of which were shared by at least two donors. To remove PCR and sequencing errors, raw reads were error-corrected and collapsed into unique sequences using a nearest-neighbor algorithm that merged closely related sequences. Alignment of CDR3 sequences to IMGT reference sequences was used to assign V, D and J gene segments. For a sequence to be retained, a match of at least six nucleotides was required to both a V gene segment and a J gene segment. A rearrangement was called productive if the CDR3 had no stop codons and remained in frame with V and J, and every other rearrangement was called non-productive. CDR3 was defined according to IMGT convention as the region running from the second conserved V-encoded cysteine to the conserved J-encoded phenylalanine. The earlier analysis of fewer than 750 of the donors excluded sequences that lacked an unambiguous match to a single V gene segment. In an earlier analysis of approximately 590 of the donors, a V segment was called functional when productive rearrangements were above 56.7%, and segregating when the standard deviation between donors exceeded 5%. To diagnose cytomegalovirus status from the catalog of TCR beta chain sequences, a statistical classification framework was built. In a later analysis, V and J genes were assigned by comparing TCR nucleotide sequences against IMGT/GENE-DB human TR gene sequences. The TCRdist pipeline was used in a later analysis to assign CDR3 sequences and most-parsimonious VDJ recombination scenarios. A later analysis defined each TCR beta chain by its CDR3 amino acid sequence plus V-gene family, and excluded reads lacking a unique V-gene family. A later analysis removed roughly 590 highly shared, low-generation-probability nucleotide sequences to deal with suspected cross-contamination and a sequencing artifact. In a later analysis, a clonal expansion index was calculated for each public chain from normalized within-repertoire ranks of inferred template counts. A later analysis computed generation probabilities with a VDJ recombination model fitted to out-of-frame rearrangements, and checked the results against IGoR. A later analysis scored TCR-TCR, TCR-HLA and TCR-CMV co-occurrence with hypergeometric tests, applying a repertoire-size bias correction to TCR pairs. A later analysis estimated false discovery rates by permuting HLA or CMV assignments 20 times. A later analysis grouped co-occurring TCRs with DBSCAN, adding TCRdist sequence similarity when clustering within HLA-allele-positive subsets. For co-occurrence clustering, repertoires with fewer than 30,000 or more than 120,000 public chains were excluded, along with four to six repertoires with anomalous nucleotide sharing. The table comes from immuneACCESS by way of TCRdb, which keeps in-frame sequences with V and J called. Part of the clones is missing from these tables; in studies checked, under half for an unresolved V gene and the rest for unknown reasons. V and J calls and clone size come straight from that table; D and trimming were deduced from the DNA. The sample table lists tens of thousands of clones, around 67% of them with a count of one. Over 2% of the sample is taken by the ten largest.

The paper as a whole reports these results and caveats: The study listed 170 or so TCR beta chains as associated with cytomegalovirus. A further reported finding was that TCR beta sequences accurately predicted the HLA-A and HLA-B alleles for most subjects in the first cohort. Sequencing depth was assumed to be roughly uniform across donors in the presence/absence analyses, though that assumption may not hold. Because counts were too low, seventeen rarely observed V segments, including chromosome 9 orphons, were left out of the earlier analysis of approximately 500 of the donors. A later genetic analysis associated a missense DCLRE1C variant with V-gene and J-gene trimming of TCR beta chains, and an independent cohort replicated the association. Across donors, most TCR sequences were observed very rarely, whereas some public TCRs were present in many individuals. Correlated functional status among segregating V segments might reflect linkage disequilibrium, but an unknown experimental factor could not be ruled out. It was suggested by the authors that the approach could potentially be generalized to other disease states and immunological phenotypes. Because the 87-base-pair reads could not distinguish some IMGT-functional V segments, including TRBV6-2 and TRBV6-3, those segments were excluded. Strong co-occurrence of HLA alleles, especially DR and DQ, made assigning TCR associations to individual alleles difficult. The cohort was sequenced for TCR beta chains only, and without alpha or paired-chain data the features that could be detected were limited. Several of the top co-occurrence clusters appeared to be linked to parvovirus B19, influenza, CMV and Epstein-Barr virus, according to a later analysis. A group of highly shared sequence variants was considered likely to be a technical artifact of the sequencing pipeline. A later analysis found that HLA-associated TCR beta chains were more clonally expanded and had lower generation probabilities than equally common non-associated chains. Because HLA typing was missing for some donors at each locus, association tests included only the typed subset. An earlier analysis of approximately 590 of the donors showed that most TCR beta V segments appeared in productive rearrangements either about 87% or about 30% of the time, which broadly matched IMGT annotations. In a later analysis, the rate of TCR association differed among HLA loci, with DRB1 alleles having the most associated TCRs and HLA-C alleles having the fewest. A few of the identified cytomegalovirus-associated TCR beta chains were confirmed in vitro to be specific for cytomegalovirus antigens. Specific HLA alleles were associated with 16,951 TCR beta sequences at a false discovery rate of 0.05 in a later analysis. CMV serostatus was the only immune exposure information available for the cohort. A later genetic analysis reported fewer N-insertions in productive TCRs among donors in an Asian-associated ancestry cluster than the roughly 700-donor mean. In both the original and validation cohorts, the classifier was reported to diagnose cytomegalovirus status with high specificity and sensitivity. Most CMV-associated TCR beta chains appeared to be HLA-restricted in a later analysis, and the HLA associations seemed to be driven largely by CMV exposure.

The sequenced sample consisted of PBMCs. This TCR was sampled from a human donor in good health. In this chain, TRBV4-3 is recombined with TRBJ2-1; the junction holds 8 bases that match TRBD1. Read as DNA, the sequence is TGCGCCAGCAGCCCCCAGGTTCGGCAGGGGGCTGGGGATGAGCAGTTCTTC. It translates to CASSPQVRQGAGDEQFF.